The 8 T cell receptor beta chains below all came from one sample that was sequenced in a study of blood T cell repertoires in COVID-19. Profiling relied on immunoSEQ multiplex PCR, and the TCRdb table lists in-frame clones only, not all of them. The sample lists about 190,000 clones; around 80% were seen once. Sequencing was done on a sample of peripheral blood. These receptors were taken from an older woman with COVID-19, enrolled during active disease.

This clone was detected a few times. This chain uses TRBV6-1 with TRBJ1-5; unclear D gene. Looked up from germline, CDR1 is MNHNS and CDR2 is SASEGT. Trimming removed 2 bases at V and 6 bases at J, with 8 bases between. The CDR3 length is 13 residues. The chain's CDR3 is CASSELGRQPQHF. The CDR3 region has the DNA TGTGCCAGCAGTGAACTGGGCCGTCAGCCCCAGCATTTT.

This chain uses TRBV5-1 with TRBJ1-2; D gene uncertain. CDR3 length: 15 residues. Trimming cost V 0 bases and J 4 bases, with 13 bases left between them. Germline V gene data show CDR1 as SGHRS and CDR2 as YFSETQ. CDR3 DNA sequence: TGCGCCAGCAGCTTGGAGCCCAACCTACCCTATGGCTACACCTTC. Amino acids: CASSLEPNLPYGYTF.

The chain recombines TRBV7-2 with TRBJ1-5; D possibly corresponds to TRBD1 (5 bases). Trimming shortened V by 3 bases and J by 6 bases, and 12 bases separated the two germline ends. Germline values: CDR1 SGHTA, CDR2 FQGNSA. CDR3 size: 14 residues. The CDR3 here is CASSFRTQGQPQHF. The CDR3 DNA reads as TGTGCCAGCAGCTTTAGAACCCAGGGTCAGCCCCAGCATTTT.

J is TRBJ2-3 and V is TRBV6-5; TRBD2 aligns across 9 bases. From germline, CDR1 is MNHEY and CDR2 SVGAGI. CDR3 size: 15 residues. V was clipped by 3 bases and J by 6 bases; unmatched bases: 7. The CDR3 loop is CASSYRREGRDTQYF. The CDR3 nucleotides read TGTGCCAGCAGTTATCGGCGGGAGGGCCGCGATACGCAGTATTTT.

CDR3 sequence reads: CASSLTGGAQYF. CDR3 nucleotides: TGTGCCAGCAGTCTCACCGGGGGGGCCCAGTACTTC. J is TRBJ2-5 and V is TRBV28; 8 nucleotides match TRBD2. The CDR3 consists of 12 residues. V lost 5 bases, J lost 9 bases, and 5 bases stayed unmatched. Germline V gene data show CDR1 as MDHEN and CDR2 as SYDVKM.

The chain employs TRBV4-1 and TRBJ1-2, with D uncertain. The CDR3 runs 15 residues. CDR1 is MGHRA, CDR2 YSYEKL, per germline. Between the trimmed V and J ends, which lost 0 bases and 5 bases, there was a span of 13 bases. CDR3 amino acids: CASSQDHQDPYGYTF. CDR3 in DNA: TGCGCCAGCAGCCAAGATCATCAGGATCCTTATGGCTACACCTTC.

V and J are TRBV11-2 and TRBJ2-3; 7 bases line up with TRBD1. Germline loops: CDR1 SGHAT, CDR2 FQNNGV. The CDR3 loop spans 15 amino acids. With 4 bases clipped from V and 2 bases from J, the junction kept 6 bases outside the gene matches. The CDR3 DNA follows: TGTGCCAGCAGCTCGTACAGGGGACCCACAGATACGCAGTATTTT. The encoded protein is CASSSYRGPTDTQYF.

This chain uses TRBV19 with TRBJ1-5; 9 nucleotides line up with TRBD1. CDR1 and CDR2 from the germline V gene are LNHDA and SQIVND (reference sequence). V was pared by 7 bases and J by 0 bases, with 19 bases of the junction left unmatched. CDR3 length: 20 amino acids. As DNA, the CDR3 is TGTGCCAGTACCCTGGCCAGCCGGGACAGGGTCCCATATAGCAATCAGCCCCAGCATTTT. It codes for CASTLASRDRVPYSNQPQHF.